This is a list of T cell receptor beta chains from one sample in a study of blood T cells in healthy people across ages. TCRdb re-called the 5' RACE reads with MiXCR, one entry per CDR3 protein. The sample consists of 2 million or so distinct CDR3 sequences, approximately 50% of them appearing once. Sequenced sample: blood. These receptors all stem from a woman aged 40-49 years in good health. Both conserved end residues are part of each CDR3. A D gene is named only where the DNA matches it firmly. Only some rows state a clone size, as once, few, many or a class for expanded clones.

cdr3_nt: TGTGCCAGCAGTCCGGGAGCGGGGCAACCCCGGAGGACAGATACGCAGTATTTT; cdr3_aa: CASSPGAGQPRRTDTQYF; d_call: TRBD2; clone_size: .; v_call: TRBV7-2; j_call: TRBJ2-3
cdr3_nt: TGTGCCACCAGCAGCGAACAGGGATCCCTGGGGACCCAGTACTTC; cdr3_aa: CATSSEQGSLGTQYF; d_call: .; clone_size: few; v_call: TRBV15; j_call: TRBJ2-5
cdr3_nt: TGTGCCAGCAGCTTAGTTTGGGTGAGGGACGAACACACAGATACGCAGTATTTT; cdr3_aa: CASSLVWVRDEHTDTQYF; d_call: .; clone_size: .; v_call: TRBV7-9; j_call: TRBJ2-3
cdr3_nt: TGTGCCATCAGTGAGACTAGCGGGGGGGCCTCAGATACGCAGTATTTT; cdr3_aa: CAISETSGGASDTQYF; d_call: TRBD2; clone_size: .; v_call: TRBV10-3; j_call: TRBJ2-3
cdr3_nt: TGCAGTGCTACAGGGACAAAGGGAAGGTTCAATGAGCAGTTCTTC; cdr3_aa: CSATGTKGRFNEQFF; d_call: .; clone_size: .; v_call: TRBV20-1; j_call: TRBJ2-1
cdr3_nt: TGTGCCAGCAGCGTAGAACTGACAGGGACTTCCACCTTC; cdr3_aa: CASSVELTGTSTF; d_call: TRBD1; clone_size: few; v_call: TRBV7-2; j_call: TRBJ1-2
cdr3_nt: TGCAGTGCTAGCTCGGGACTCCGGGCGGGGGGCTACACCTTC; cdr3_aa: CSASSGLRAGGYTF; d_call: .; clone_size: .; v_call: TRBV20-1; j_call: TRBJ1-2
cdr3_nt: TGCAGCGTTAAAGGACTAGCGGGGTGGGAACGCACAGATACGCAGTATTTT; cdr3_aa: CSVKGLAGWERTDTQYF; d_call: TRBD2; clone_size: .; v_call: TRBV29-1; j_call: TRBJ2-3
cdr3_nt: TGTGCCAGCAGCCACCAACTAGCGGGAGAACTGTCCCAGTACTTC; cdr3_aa: CASSHQLAGELSQYF; d_call: TRBD2; clone_size: few; v_call: TRBV5-6; j_call: TRBJ2-7
cdr3_nt: TGCAGTGCAAGGCTAGCGGGGGGGCCGGTAGATGCGCAGTATTTT; cdr3_aa: CSARLAGGPVDAQYF; d_call: TRBD2; clone_size: .; v_call: TRBV20-1; j_call: TRBJ2-3
cdr3_nt: TGTGCCAGCAGCTTACCTCCCGGGAACCAAGAGACCCAGTACTTC; cdr3_aa: CASSLPPGNQETQYF; d_call: .; clone_size: once; v_call: TRBV7-8; j_call: TRBJ2-5
cdr3_nt: TGCAGTGCTTCCGACATTTACAATGAGCAGTTCTTC; cdr3_aa: CSASDIYNEQFF; d_call: .; clone_size: .; v_call: TRBV20-1; j_call: TRBJ2-1
cdr3_nt: TGTGCCAGCAGTTTATCGGGGTGGCATGAGCAGTTCTTC; cdr3_aa: CASSLSGWHEQFF; d_call: .; clone_size: .; v_call: TRBV12-3/TRBV12-4; j_call: TRBJ2-1
cdr3_nt: TGTGCCAGCAGTGAAGGACAGAGGGCCTATGGCTACACCTTC; cdr3_aa: CASSEGQRAYGYTF; d_call: .; clone_size: .; v_call: TRBV25-1; j_call: TRBJ1-2
cdr3_nt: TGTGCCAGCAGTCCGCCGGTGGGGCGGCTGGAAAAACTGTTTTTT; cdr3_aa: CASSPPVGRLEKLFF; d_call: .; clone_size: .; v_call: TRBV28; j_call: TRBJ1-4
cdr3_nt: TGTGCCAGCAGCTTAGTCGATCAGGAGCAGTTCTTC; cdr3_aa: CASSLVDQEQFF; d_call: .; clone_size: .; v_call: TRBV13; j_call: TRBJ2-1
cdr3_nt: TGTGCCAGCAGCCAAGAAAGCGGCCAGCGGCCCTCCTACGAGCAGTACTTC; cdr3_aa: CASSQESGQRPSYEQYF; d_call: .; clone_size: .; v_call: TRBV4-2; j_call: TRBJ2-7
cdr3_nt: TGTGCCAGCAGCTTGTTTCGCGGCGGGCACACAGATACGCAGTATTTT; cdr3_aa: CASSLFRGGHTDTQYF; d_call: .; clone_size: .; v_call: TRBV5-4; j_call: TRBJ2-3
cdr3_nt: TGTGCCAGCAGTTTAAGGACTAGCTCACGCGAGCAGTACTTC; cdr3_aa: CASSLRTSSREQYF; d_call: TRBD2; clone_size: .; v_call: TRBV27; j_call: TRBJ2-7
cdr3_nt: TGTGCCTCAACGAGGGGGGCCACGGGGACAACTAATGAAAAACTGTTTTTT; cdr3_aa: CASTRGATGTTNEKLFF; d_call: .; clone_size: .; v_call: TRBV12-3/TRBV12-4; j_call: TRBJ1-4
cdr3_nt: TGTGCCAGCATCATTACAGGGATGGGTCCAGATACGCAGTATTTT; cdr3_aa: CASIITGMGPDTQYF; d_call: .; clone_size: .; v_call: TRBV12-3/TRBV12-4; j_call: TRBJ2-3
cdr3_nt: TGCAGTGCTAGTCGGGACAGGGGGGTGGCGACAGAGACCCAGTACTTC; cdr3_aa: CSASRDRGVATETQYF; d_call: TRBD1; clone_size: .; v_call: TRBV20-1; j_call: TRBJ2-5
cdr3_nt: TGCAGCGTTGGGACAGTTTTCCCAGCGGGATATGGCTACACCTTC; cdr3_aa: CSVGTVFPAGYGYTF; d_call: .; clone_size: .; v_call: TRBV29-1; j_call: TRBJ1-2
cdr3_nt: TGTGCCAGCAGGCTATCGGGACAGGATGAGACCCAGTACTTC; cdr3_aa: CASRLSGQDETQYF; d_call: TRBD1; clone_size: few; v_call: TRBV12-3/TRBV12-4; j_call: TRBJ2-5
cdr3_nt: TGTGCCAGCAGTTTTGGGACGGTCAATGAGCAGTTCTTC; cdr3_aa: CASSFGTVNEQFF; d_call: .; clone_size: .; v_call: TRBV12-3/TRBV12-4; j_call: TRBJ2-1
cdr3_nt: TGTGCCAGCAGTATCGGGGACGCGGCGTCCTACGAGCAGTACTTC; cdr3_aa: CASSIGDAASYEQYF; d_call: .; clone_size: many; v_call: TRBV5-6; j_call: TRBJ2-7
cdr3_nt: TGTGCCAGCAGTTTATTGCGGGGAAGAGAGACCCAGTTCTTC; cdr3_aa: CASSLLRGRETQFF; d_call: .; clone_size: once; v_call: TRBV28; j_call: TRBJ2-1
cdr3_nt: TGTGCCAGCAGCTTTGCAGCGGGGTTGAATGAGCAGTTCTTC; cdr3_aa: CASSFAAGLNEQFF; d_call: TRBD2; clone_size: .; v_call: TRBV7-8; j_call: TRBJ2-1
cdr3_nt: TGTGCCATCACCGAAGGACTAGCGGGGGATACAGATACGCAGTATTTT; cdr3_aa: CAITEGLAGDTDTQYF; d_call: TRBD2; clone_size: once; v_call: TRBV10-3; j_call: TRBJ2-3
cdr3_nt: TGCGCCAGCAGCTTGCGACTAGCGGAGAGCTCTGGGGCCAACGTCCTGACTTTC; cdr3_aa: CASSLRLAESSGANVLTF; d_call: TRBD2; clone_size: .; v_call: TRBV5-1; j_call: TRBJ2-6
cdr3_nt: TGTGCCAGCAGCTTAACACCTCAAGAGACCCAGTACTTC; cdr3_aa: CASSLTPQETQYF; d_call: .; clone_size: many; v_call: TRBV7-2; j_call: TRBJ2-5
cdr3_nt: TGTGCCAGCACCCTATATGGAGGGGTGAAGGAGCAGTTCTTC; cdr3_aa: CASTLYGGVKEQFF; d_call: .; clone_size: .; v_call: TRBV7-2; j_call: TRBJ2-1
cdr3_nt: TGTGCCAGCAGCGGAGTCCGGACAGCCTATGGCTACACCTTC; cdr3_aa: CASSGVRTAYGYTF; d_call: .; clone_size: .; v_call: TRBV9; j_call: TRBJ1-2
cdr3_nt: TGTGCCAGCAGCTTAAACGCAGGAAGCTCCTACGAGCAGTACTTC; cdr3_aa: CASSLNAGSSYEQYF; d_call: .; clone_size: few; v_call: TRBV7-6; j_call: TRBJ2-7
cdr3_nt: TGTGCCAGCAGCCAAGTACGCCAGGCGCAGTATTTT; cdr3_aa: CASSQVRQAQYF; d_call: .; clone_size: .; v_call: TRBV3-1; j_call: TRBJ2-3
cdr3_nt: TGCAGTGCTAACCGGGACGGATCATACAATGAGCAGTTCTTC; cdr3_aa: CSANRDGSYNEQFF; d_call: .; clone_size: many; v_call: TRBV20-1; j_call: TRBJ2-1
cdr3_nt: TGTGCCAGCAGCCATTCGACAGGGAATCAGCCCCAGCATTTT; cdr3_aa: CASSHSTGNQPQHF; d_call: TRBD1; clone_size: .; v_call: TRBV3-1; j_call: TRBJ1-5
cdr3_nt: TGTGCCAGCAGTTACGCTCAAAACTACGAGCAGTTCTTC; cdr3_aa: CASSYAQNYEQFF; d_call: .; clone_size: .; v_call: TRBV6-5; j_call: TRBJ2-1
cdr3_nt: TGCAGTGCTAGAAGACCAGGGGGCCCCTACGAGCAGTACTTC; cdr3_aa: CSARRPGGPYEQYF; d_call: TRBD1; clone_size: .; v_call: TRBV20-1; j_call: TRBJ2-7
cdr3_nt: TGCAGTGCTAGACAGACAGCCTCCTACGAGCAGTACTTC; cdr3_aa: CSARQTASYEQYF; d_call: .; clone_size: .; v_call: TRBV20-1; j_call: TRBJ2-7
cdr3_nt: TGCGCCAGCAGCCAAGGTCGACTAGCGGGGGGAACAGATACGCAGTATTTT; cdr3_aa: CASSQGRLAGGTDTQYF; d_call: TRBD2; clone_size: .; v_call: TRBV4-3; j_call: TRBJ2-3
cdr3_nt: TGTGCCAGCAGCTCTCGCGGGGAAGGATCCTACGAGCAGTACTTC; cdr3_aa: CASSSRGEGSYEQYF; d_call: .; clone_size: .; v_call: TRBV7-2; j_call: TRBJ2-7
cdr3_nt: TGCAGCGTCAGTGTGCAGGACACCTACGAGCAGTACTTC; cdr3_aa: CSVSVQDTYEQYF; d_call: .; clone_size: .; v_call: TRBV29-1; j_call: TRBJ2-7
cdr3_nt: TGTGCCAGCAGCGGCTTTAGGAGGATGTCGCGGGCATACAATGAGCAGTTCTTC; cdr3_aa: CASSGFRRMSRAYNEQFF; d_call: .; clone_size: few; v_call: TRBV9; j_call: TRBJ2-1
cdr3_nt: TGTGCCAGCAGTAAACTATCAAGACAGGCCCGGGCCTACGAGCAGTACTTC; cdr3_aa: CASSKLSRQARAYEQYF; d_call: .; clone_size: few; v_call: TRBV6-1; j_call: TRBJ2-7
cdr3_nt: TGTGCCACCAGCAGAGATCGGGGGCCCAATCAGCCCCAGCATTTT; cdr3_aa: CATSRDRGPNQPQHF; d_call: .; clone_size: .; v_call: TRBV15; j_call: TRBJ1-5
cdr3_nt: TGCAGTGCTGGTAGCGGGGGACGGGAGACCCAGTACTTC; cdr3_aa: CSAGSGGRETQYF; d_call: TRBD2; clone_size: .; v_call: TRBV20-1; j_call: TRBJ2-5
cdr3_nt: TGTGCCAGCAGTTTTGGTCAGGGGGGTGAGCCCCAGCATTTT; cdr3_aa: CASSFGQGGEPQHF; d_call: TRBD1; clone_size: .; v_call: TRBV27; j_call: TRBJ1-5
cdr3_nt: TGTGCCAGCACCCCAGCGGGGGGCTACAATGAGCAGTTCTTC; cdr3_aa: CASTPAGGYNEQFF; d_call: TRBD2; clone_size: .; v_call: TRBV27; j_call: TRBJ2-1
cdr3_nt: TGTGCCAGCAGTTACTCGAGATCCCCAGGGATAGCCAAAAACATTCAGTACTTC; cdr3_aa: CASSYSRSPGIAKNIQYF; d_call: .; clone_size: .; v_call: TRBV6-7; j_call: TRBJ2-4
cdr3_nt: TGTGCCACCAGTGCGTCAGTCGTGGGCAATCAGCCCCAGCATTTT; cdr3_aa: CATSASVVGNQPQHF; d_call: .; clone_size: once; v_call: TRBV24-1; j_call: TRBJ1-5
cdr3_nt: TGTGCCAGCAGCTCCCAAGCTTTCAATGAGCAGTACTTC; cdr3_aa: CASSSQAFNEQYF; d_call: .; clone_size: .; v_call: TRBV7-2; j_call: TRBJ2-7